The 7 T cell receptor beta chains below all came from one sample that was sequenced in a study of human T cells and chemical hapten exposure. Indicated time point: patch test 2, 6 weeks after DPC sensitization. Treatment noted: therapeutic diphenylcyclopropenone sensitization with weekly scalp DPC. TCRdb called the RACE reads again in MiXCR, with one record for every CDR3 protein. The data contain 35,000 to 45,000 distinct CDR3 sequences, around 9% of them singletons. Here the sequenced sample was whole blood, taken in connection with sensitization to the hapten diphenylcyclopropenone (DPC). Receptors were obtained from a woman in her thirties or forties with alopecia areata. Some clones in this sample may be carry-over from other donors' samples.

This clonotype was found many times. The V gene is TRBV19, the J gene TRBJ2-6, with a tentative D call TRBD2 (5 bases). Trimming took 5 bases from V and 1 from J, leaving 18 bases between them. Germline loops: CDR1 LNHDA, CDR2 SQIVND (reference sequence). The CDR3 is made up of 18 amino acids. The CDR3 loop is CASSFFGGPLSGANVLTF. The CDR3 bases are TGTGCCAGTAGTTTTTTTGGAGGACCCCTTTCTGGGGCCAACGTCCTGACTTTC.

This clonotype was seen repeatedly, ten times or more. The V call is TRBV5-1, the J call TRBJ2-7, with 9 bases aligning to TRBD1. Germline V gene sequence: CDR1 SGHRS, CDR2 YFSETQ. V dropped 3 bases and J dropped 10; count of bases not matched to a gene: 14. CDR3 length: 15 residues. CDR3 loop: CASSSGQGTSIRQYF. DNA for the CDR3: TGCGCCAGCAGCTCGGGACAGGGTACGAGCATTCGACAGTACTTC.

This clonotype was observed many times. V and J are TRBV2 and TRBJ2-1; tentatively, D is TRBD1 (6 bases). Germline CDR1 is SNHLY and CDR2 is FYNNEI. V lost 5 bases to trimming and J lost 8 bases, with 19 bases between them. The CDR3 runs 15 residues. The CDR3 bases are TGTGCCAGCAGTACGGGCGACAGGCGAGGGGATGAGCAGTTCTTC. Encoded protein: CASSTGDRRGDEQFF.

This clonotype was observed many times. The CDR3 coding sequence is TGTGCCAGCAGTCCAACAACAAGCGCCTACGAGCAGTACTTC. Protein: CASSPTTSAYEQYF. This sequence joins TRBV27 and TRBJ2-7; no clear D. CDR1 MNHEY and CDR2 SMNVEV come from the germline V gene (reference sequence). The CDR3 loop spans 14 amino acids. With 5 bases removed from V and 2 bases from J, the gap between germline ends came to 13 bases.

This clonotype has ten or more counts. The chain uses TRBV18 and TRBJ2-7, with D perhaps matching TRBD1 (5 bases). The CDR3 contains 13 residues. V was trimmed by 3 bases and J by 4 bases, leaving 10 bases between them. Germline V gives CDR1 KGHSH, CDR2 LQKENI. The CDR3 is CASSPYQGYEQYF. The CDR3 coding sequence is TGTGCCAGCTCACCTTACCAGGGATACGAGCAGTACTTC.

This clonotype occurred many times. The chain recombines TRBV12-3 or TRBV12-4 with TRBJ2-7, with a possible D match to TRBD1 (6 bases). The CDR3 is made up of 13 amino acids. V was shortened by 1 base and J by 6 bases, with 10 bases between the two germline ends. CDR3: CASSLVGHLEQYF. In nucleotides, the CDR3 is TGTGCCAGCAGTTTAGTGGGACACCTCGAGCAGTACTTC.

This clonotype was seen repeatedly, ten times or more. This chain connects TRBV2 to TRBJ1-6; TRBD1 is a possible D gene (5 bases). The CDR3 is made up of 18 amino acids. V was pared by 7 bases and J by 0 bases, with 19 bases between. In germline, CDR1 is SNHLY, CDR2 FYNNEI. The CDR3 region is CASNGNLGPSSYNSPLHF. The CDR3 nucleotides are TGTGCCAGCAACGGGAACTTGGGGCCCAGCTCCTATAATTCACCCCTCCACTTT.